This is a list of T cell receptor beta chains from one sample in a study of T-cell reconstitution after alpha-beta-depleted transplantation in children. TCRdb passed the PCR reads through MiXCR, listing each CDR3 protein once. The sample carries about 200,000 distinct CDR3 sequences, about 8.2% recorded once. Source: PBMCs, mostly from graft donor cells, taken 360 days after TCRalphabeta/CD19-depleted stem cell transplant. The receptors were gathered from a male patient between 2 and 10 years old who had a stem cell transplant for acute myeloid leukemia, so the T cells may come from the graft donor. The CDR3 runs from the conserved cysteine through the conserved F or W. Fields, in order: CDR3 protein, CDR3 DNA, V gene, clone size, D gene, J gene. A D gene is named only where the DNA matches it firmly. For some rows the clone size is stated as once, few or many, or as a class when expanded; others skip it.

CDR3: CASSQDHAPRGYNEQFF; DNA: TGTGCCAGCAGCCAGGACCACGCTCCGAGGGGTTACAATGAGCAGTTCTTC; V: TRBV3-1; size: many; D: -; J: TRBJ2-1
CDR3: CASSFLAGGPRTDTQYF; DNA: TGTGCCAGCAGCTTCCTAGCGGGGGGGCCTCGAACAGATACGCAGTATTTT; V: TRBV7-8; size: -; D: TRBD2; J: TRBJ2-3
CDR3: CASSFPRAYEQYF; DNA: TGTGCCAGCAGCTTCCCGCGGGCGTACGAGCAGTACTTC; V: TRBV5-5; size: -; D: -; J: TRBJ2-7
CDR3: CASSYSQIGYNGYTF; DNA: TGTGCCAGCAGTTACTCGCAGATAGGATATAATGGCTACACCTTC; V: TRBV6-5; size: few; D: -; J: TRBJ1-2
CDR3: CSARGLPDSPLHF; DNA: TGCAGTGCTAGGGGCCTACCGGATTCACCCCTCCACTTT; V: TRBV20-1; size: -; D: -; J: TRBJ1-6
CDR3: CASSVLLHSETQYF; DNA: TGTGCCAGCAGCGTACTGTTGCATAGCGAGACCCAGTACTTC; V: TRBV6-1; size: -; D: -; J: TRBJ2-5
CDR3: CSAMRLHRVYNEQFF; DNA: TGCAGTGCTATGAGGCTGCATAGGGTCTACAATGAGCAGTTCTTC; V: TRBV20-1; size: -; D: -; J: TRBJ2-1
CDR3: CSGLGDSYNEQFF; DNA: TGCAGTGGCTTGGGCGATTCCTACAATGAGCAGTTCTTC; V: TRBV20-1; size: few; D: -; J: TRBJ2-1
CDR3: CATSRAGWSGEQYF; DNA: TGTGCCACCAGCAGGGCGGGGTGGAGCGGCGAGCAGTACTTC; V: TRBV15; size: -; D: -; J: TRBJ2-7
CDR3: CASSPSSHLGLIHF; DNA: TGTGCCAGCAGCCCTAGTAGTCACTTGGGACTTATCCACTTT; V: TRBV7-2; size: -; D: -; J: TRBJ1-6
CDR3: CSASPTGEGGNTIYF; DNA: TGCAGTGCTAGCCCTACAGGGGAGGGCGGAAACACCATATATTTT; V: TRBV20-1; size: few; D: TRBD1; J: TRBJ1-3
CDR3: CASSLAAGGYTF; DNA: TGTGCCAGCAGTTTAGCAGCCGGGGGCTACACCTTC; V: TRBV12-3/TRBV12-4; size: many; D: -; J: TRBJ1-2
CDR3: CASRPGLAGWGEQFF; DNA: TGTGCCAGCAGACCGGGACTAGCGGGATGGGGTGAGCAGTTCTTC; V: TRBV12-3/TRBV12-4; size: -; D: TRBD2; J: TRBJ2-1
CDR3: CSASRGNEKLFF; DNA: TGCAGTGCTAGCCGCGGGAATGAAAAACTGTTTTTT; V: TRBV20-1; size: few; D: -; J: TRBJ1-4
CDR3: CASRGDRAQETQYF; DNA: TGTGCCAGCAGGGGAGACAGGGCGCAAGAGACCCAGTACTTC; V: TRBV2; size: many; D: TRBD1; J: TRBJ2-5
CDR3: CSARDLQANYGYTF; DNA: TGCAGTGCTAGAGATCTACAGGCTAACTATGGCTACACCTTC; V: TRBV20-1; size: -; D: -; J: TRBJ1-2
CDR3: CSAPPASGTYQETQYF; DNA: TGCAGTGCTCCCCCGGCTAGCGGAACGTACCAAGAGACCCAGTACTTC; V: TRBV20-1; size: few; D: TRBD2; J: TRBJ2-5
CDR3: CASSLAPTSGNNEQFF; DNA: TGCGCCAGCAGCTTGGCCCCGACTAGCGGGAACAATGAGCAGTTCTTC; V: TRBV5-1; size: -; D: TRBD2; J: TRBJ2-1
CDR3: CASSSSDRGREKLFF; DNA: TGTGCCAGCAGCTCCTCCGACAGGGGGCGTGAAAAACTGTTTTTT; V: TRBV7-2; size: -; D: TRBD1; J: TRBJ1-4
CDR3: CASSLGLAGGHATQYF; DNA: TGTGCCAGCAGCTTGGGACTAGCGGGGGGTCACGCTACGCAGTATTTT; V: TRBV7-2; size: -; D: TRBD2; J: TRBJ2-3
CDR3: CASSLGIRPTRNYEQYF; DNA: TGTGCCAGCAGTTTAGGTATCAGGCCGACTAGGAATTACGAGCAGTACTTC; V: TRBV12-3/TRBV12-4; size: many; D: -; J: TRBJ2-7
CDR3: CATQGAHEQYF; DNA: TGTGCCACACAGGGGGCCCACGAGCAGTACTTC; V: TRBV10-3; size: -; D: TRBD1; J: TRBJ2-7
CDR3: CASSPPHGTVTGELFF; DNA: TGTGCCAGCAGTCCCCCCCACGGGACAGTCACCGGGGAGCTGTTTTTT; V: TRBV6-5; size: many; D: TRBD1; J: TRBJ2-2